This T cell receptor (beta chain) emerged from a study of neurological immune-mediated disorders. Stored at -80 C, 2 million PBMCs were the source of the unsorted libraries. V lost 3 bases to trimming and J lost 0 bases; unmatched junction nucleotides: 13. The CDR3 covers 18 residues. The germline V gene has CDR1 SGHRS and CDR2 YFSETQ. The authors produced cDNA by 5'RACE using 10-nucleotide random UMIs. A single record per CDR3 protein comes from TCRdb applying MiXCR to the 5' RACE reads. The sample shows about 79,000 distinct CDR3 sequences, 13% to 15% of them seen only once. This clonotype was seen at least ten times.

Source material: PBMCs. The clonotype was recovered from a woman aged 45-65 years in good health. This rearrangement joins TRBV5-1 to TRBJ2-3; TRBD2 aligns across 7 bases. CDR3 sequence: CASSSIRYSGESTDTQYF. CDR3 DNA: TGCGCCAGCAGCTCCATTCGATACAGCGGGGAAAGCACAGATACGCAGTATTTT.